These 2 T cell receptor beta chains share one sample of origin, sequenced in a study of CD8 T cells in Susac syndrome. Random hexamers served to reverse transcribe roughly 0.5 to 1 ug RNA. TCRdb analysed the immunoSEQ multiplex PCR reads with MiXCR anew, one entry per CDR3 protein. The sample shows about 130,000 distinct CDR3 sequences, around 93% of them seen only once. Sequencing was carried out using CD8+ T cells from PBMCs. The origin of the receptors is a human donor with Susac syndrome.

The chain recombines TRBV6-2 or TRBV6-3 with TRBJ1-1, with 9 bases fitting TRBD1. V lost 2 bases, J lost 0 bases, and 1 base stayed unmatched. Germline V gives CDR1 MNHEY, CDR2 SVGEGT. The CDR3 totals 15 residues. In DNA, the CDR3 is TGTGCCAGCAGTTACAACAGGGGGCTGAACACTGAAGCTTTCTTT. Amino acids: CASSYNRGLNTEAFF.

The J gene is TRBJ2-7, the V gene TRBV27; 9 bases are a match to TRBD1. This CDR3 region has 13 residues. Per germline, CDR1 MNHEY and CDR2 SMNVEV (reference sequence). The J segment lost 3 bases and the V segment lost 4 bases, leaving 1 base of the junction unmatched. Here the CDR3 DNA reads TGTGCCAGCAGTTCGGGACAGGGCTACGAGCAGTACTTC. Its protein product is CASSSGQGYEQYF.